This TCR beta chain was sequenced in a study of T-cell reconstitution after alpha-beta-depleted transplantation in children. Findings of the study overall: It was surviving recipient T cells and thymic progenitors that gave some patients high TCRbeta diversity at day 60. At around two months after transplant, the alpha-beta T cells were reportedly derived from several hundred expanded clones that came from non-depleted graft cells.

TCRbeta library construction was performed incorporating unique molecular identifiers. MiXCR was run by TCRdb on the PCR reads, yielding one entry per CDR3 protein. The data hold 220,000 or so distinct CDR3 sequences, with around 8% observed a single time. In this sample, this clonotype turned up many times. The antigen is unknown. The sequence derives from a male patient under 18 who had a stem cell transplant for acute lymphoblastic leukemia, so the T cells may come from the graft donor. This sample comprised PBMCs, mostly from graft donor cells, obtained 180 days after TCRalphabeta/CD19-depleted stem cell transplant.

The CDR3 DNA reads as TGTGCCAGCCAATCGGGACAGAGCCCCTCTAATGAAAAACTGTTTTTT. This codes for CASQSGQSPSNEKLFF. The chain links TRBV11-2 to TRBJ1-4, with 7 positions matching TRBD1. This CDR3 spans 16 amino acids. Germline CDR1 and CDR2: SGHAT and FQNNGV. The J segment lost 3 bases and the V segment lost 8 bases, leaving 12 bases of the junction unmatched.